These 16 T cell receptor beta chains originate from one sample sequenced in a study of regulatory T cells in long-lasting Graves disease. Regarding time point: newly diagnosed GD, antithyroid drugs for less than 3 months. From RNA extracted from PBMCs, the TCR library was made. Building of the TCR beta libraries involved iRepertoire HTBI primers and Arm-PCR of CDR3 regions. TCRdb used MiXCR to reprocess the multiplex PCR reads, holding one entry per CDR3 protein. This table holds 350,000 to 550,000 distinct CDR3 sequences, around 14% found once. This same sample was also part of a study on T cells in Graves' hyperthyroidism and ophthalmopathy.

Sequences were derived from peripheral blood mononuclear cells (PBMCs), sampled at new diagnosis, from a patient treated with antithyroid drugs. These receptors were collected from a woman in her 30s with Graves disease.

V usage is TRBV4-1 and J usage is TRBJ2-3, with 11 positions matching TRBD2. CDR1 is MGHRA, CDR2 YSYEKL, per germline. This CDR3 is built from 16 residues. Unmatched junction bases numbered 7, after V lost 3 bases and J lost 5 bases. The CDR3 is CASSQKTSGTRDTQYF. CDR3 DNA sequence: TGCGCCAGCAGCCAGAAGACTAGCGGGACGAGAGATACGCAGTATTTT.

Note on this clonotype: Since a much larger clone is just one base distant, this may be a read error. V is TRBV7-9 and J is TRBJ2-3; 16 bases line up with TRBD2. The length of the CDR3 is 16 residues. Germline CDR1 SEHNR, CDR2 FQNEAQ (reference sequence). The CDR3 sequence: CASSPGTSGRADTRYF. For the CDR3, the DNA is TGTGCCAGCAGCCCCGGGACTAGCGGGAGGGCAGATACGCGGTATTTT.

This clonotype was recorded a few times. The chain couples TRBV19 to TRBJ1-1; D may be TRBD1 (5 bases). Germline V gives CDR1 LNHDA, CDR2 SQIVND (reference sequence). CDR3 length: 14 residues. V shed 4 bases and J shed 1 base, with 10 bases lying between them. CDR3 sequence: CASSTIGGNTEAFF. The CDR3 DNA is TGTGCCAGTAGTACCATCGGGGGGAACACTGAAGCTTTCTTT. The full variable domain, with the rest looked up from reference TRBV19 and TRBJ1-1, is DGGITQSPKYLFRKEGQNVTLSCEQNLNHDAMYWYRQDPGQGLRLIYYSQIVNDFQKGDIAEGYSVSREKKESFPLTVTSAQKNPTAFYLCASSTIGGNTEAFFGQGTRLTVV.

This clonotype has a handful of counts. The chain recombines TRBV30 with TRBJ2-1; TRBD2 matches 12 bases. The CDR3 sequence is 15 residues long. CDR1 GTSNPN and CDR2 SVGIG come from the germline V gene (reference sequence). V was pared by 3 bases and J by 9 bases, with 9 bases of the junction left unmatched. The chain's CDR3 is CAWRTLAGGRGEQFF. The CDR3 DNA follows: TGTGCCTGGAGGACACTAGCGGGAGGCCGGGGTGAGCAGTTCTTC.

This chain uses TRBV30 with TRBJ1-2, with 10 bases matching TRBD1. After removal of 7 bases from V and 8 bases from J, the junction contained 10 bases not matched to a gene. The length of the CDR3 is 13 residues. Per the germline V gene, CDR1 is GTSNPN and CDR2 is SVGIG (reference sequence). The CDR3 DNA reads TGTGCCTTAAGACGACAGGGGGCGGACGGCTACACCTTC. Translated, it gives CALRRQGADGYTF.

The V and J genes are TRBV20-1 and TRBJ2-1, with 7 positions matching TRBD2. Germline V gene data show CDR1 as DFQATT and CDR2 as SNEGSKA (reference sequence). The CDR3 length is 11 residues. The CDR3 here is CSVAGVGEQFF. The CDR3 bases are TGCAGCGTGGCGGGAGTGGGTGAGCAGTTCTTC.

This clonotype was picked up many times. CDR3 in amino acids: CASSWTGPYSYNEQFF. DNA of the CDR3: TGCGCCAGCAGCTGGACAGGGCCATACTCCTACAATGAGCAGTTCTTC. The chain uses TRBV5-1 and TRBJ2-1, with 8 bases aligning to TRBD1. The CDR3 is 16 residues long. Looked up from germline, CDR1 is SGHRS and CDR2 is YFSETQ. V lost 3 bases and J lost 0; bases outside the gene matches: 5.

This clonotype was counted only a few times. The chain carries TRBV9 and TRBJ1-2; possibly TRBD1 for D (6 bases). The CDR3 extends over 15 amino acids. V lost 4 bases, J lost 6 bases, and 19 bases lay in between. Germline CDR1 is SGDLS and CDR2 is YYNGEE. CDR3 in amino acids: CASSPPVGGLDGYTF. CDR3 bases: TGTGCCAGCAGCCCCCCGGTAGGGGGACTGGATGGCTACACCTTC.

The chain employs TRBV19 and TRBJ2-2; possibly TRBD2 for D (6 bases). The length of the CDR3 is 18 residues. The V and J ends lost 3 bases and 2 bases respectively, with 19 bases between them. Germline V CDR1 and CDR2: LNHDA, SQIVND (reference sequence). The CDR3 protein is CASSIPRVLARNTGELFF. The CDR3 bases are TGTGCCAGTAGTATCCCCCGAGTACTAGCCAGAAACACCGGGGAGCTGTTTTTT.

This clonotype appeared many times. V is TRBV5-1 and J is TRBJ2-1; 7 nucleotides agree with TRBD2. The germline V gene has CDR1 SGHRS and CDR2 YFSETQ. V dropped 0 bases and J dropped 5; count of bases not matched to a gene: 8. CDR3 length: 16 amino acids. The CDR3 region is CASSLGSGIVHNEQFF. The CDR3 DNA is TGCGCCAGCAGCTTGGGGAGCGGGATCGTCCACAATGAGCAGTTCTTC.

This clonotype was found many times. The rearrangement uses TRBV20-1 and TRBJ2-7; possibly TRBD1 for D (6 bases). Germline CDR1 DFQATT, CDR2 SNEGSKA (reference sequence). This CDR3 has 14 residues. The V gene lost 7 bases and the J gene lost 2 bases, with 18 bases spanning the gap. For the CDR3, the DNA is TGCAGTGTTCGGGACACCAAAAAGGCCTACGAGCAGTACTTC. The encoded protein is CSVRDTKKAYEQYF.

Details on this clonotype: A much larger clone is a single base away; this may be a read error. CDR3 in amino acids: CATSDQLVETADTQYF. CDR3 DNA: TGTGCCACCAGTGATCAACTAGTGGAGACCGCAGATACGCAGTATTTT. The chain employs TRBV24-1 and TRBJ2-3; possibly TRBD2 for D (5 bases). The germline CDR1 and CDR2 sequences are KGHDR and SFDVKD. Trimming removed 3 bases from V and 4 bases from J, with 16 bases in between. This CDR3 is built from 16 residues.

This clonotype was picked up many times. CDR3 sequence: CAWSVERTGAKNIQYF. The CDR3 coding sequence is TGTGCCTGGAGTGTAGAAAGGACAGGGGCCAAAAACATTCAGTACTTC. The chain has TRBV30 and TRBJ2-4; 8 bases align to TRBD1. The junction had 5 bases not matched to a gene; V was cut back by 0 bases and J by 1 base. The V gene's germline CDR1 is GTSNPN and CDR2 SVGIG (reference sequence). The length of the CDR3 is 16 residues.

In the case of this clonotype: Since the CDR3 does not end with the conserved phenylalanine or tryptophan, this likely comes from a read error. The chain joins TRBV9 to TRBJ1-1; D gene uncertain. In germline, CDR1 is SGDLS, CDR2 YYNGEE. This CDR3 has 16 amino acids. The germline V and J ends were trimmed by 4 bases and 1 base, with 17 bases remaining between them. Here the CDR3 reads CASSPYARAGNTEAFL. Written as DNA, the CDR3 is TGTGCCAGCAGCCCATATGCGAGGGCCGGGAACACTGAAGCTTTCCTT.

On this clonotype: The junction departs from germline at one end; a sequencing error may be responsible. This CDR3 is CAGSGVPNTGELFF. The CDR3 nucleotides are TGCGCCGGCAGTGGGGTCCCGAACACCGGGGAGCTGTTTTTT. V is TRBV10-2 and J is TRBJ2-2, with no clear D. From germline, CDR1 is WSHSY and CDR2 SAAADI. The length of the CDR3 is 14 residues.

This clonotype was counted only a few times. This chain links TRBV5-1 with TRBJ2-1; possibly TRBD2 for D (6 bases). The CDR3 runs 14 residues. Deletions cut 0 bases from V and 11 bases from J, with 15 bases between. Germline V gene lookup returns CDR1 SGHRS and CDR2 YFSETQ. The CDR3 sequence: CASSLEGVADKQFF. CDR3 in DNA: TGCGCCAGCAGCTTGGAAGGCGTAGCGGATAAGCAGTTCTTC.